This is a list of T cell receptor beta chains from one sample in a study of blood T cell repertoires in COVID-19. Libraries were prepared by immunoSEQ multiplex PCR; TCRdb keeps only in-frame clonotypes and omits some of them. The repertoire holds around 140,000 clones, with 88% as singletons. Input material: peripheral blood. These receptors were obtained from a man aged 65-85 years with active COVID-19. Both conserved end residues are part of each CDR3. A D gene is named only where the DNA matches it firmly. Some rows mark clone size as missing; the rest say once, few, many or name a class of expanded clone.

15	TRBD1	TRBJ2-7	TRBV24-1	.	CATSDTGQGAYEQYF	TGTGCCACCAGTGACACGGGACAGGGGGCCTACGAGCAGTACTTC
15	TRBD2	TRBJ2-7	TRBV7-9	.	CASSLGSGRKMEQYF	TGTGCCAGCAGCCTAGGGAGCGGGAGGAAGATGGAGCAGTACTTC
15	TRBD1	TRBJ1-1	TRBV5-1	.	CASSSTGGIFTEAFF	TGCGCCAGCAGCTCAACAGGGGGCATATTCACTGAAGCTTTCTTT
15	.	TRBJ1-1	TRBV6-5	.	CASSQPVGAGTEAFF	TGTGCCAGCAGCCAACCGGTGGGGGCTGGCACTGAAGCTTTCTTT
16	.	TRBJ1-3	TRBV25-1	.	CASSEFRTSEGGTIYF	TGTGCCAGCAGTGAATTCCGGACCTCTGAAGGAGGCACCATATATTTT
15	TRBD1	TRBJ2-3	TRBV5-1	once	CASSLGTGITDTQYF	TGCGCCAGCAGCTTGGGGACAGGGATCACAGATACGCAGTATTTT
16	.	TRBJ2-5	TRBV21-1	.	CASSKVAGPKQETQYF	TGTGCCAGCAGCAAAGTGGCAGGGCCGAAGCAAGAGACCCAGTACTTC
15	.	TRBJ1-6	TRBV5-6	.	CASSLNPLGSSPLHF	TGTGCCAGCAGCTTGAACCCCTTGGGCTCATCACCCCTCCACTTT
16	.	TRBJ2-2	TRBV3-1/TRBV3-2	.	CASSLRGGEDTGELFF	TGTGCCAGCAGCCTTAGGGGGGGCGAGGACACCGGGGAGCTGTTTTTT
14	.	TRBJ1-6	TRBV18	.	CASSPAGWNSPLHF	TGTGCCAGCTCCCCCGCAGGGTGGAATTCACCCCTCCACTTT
15	TRBD1	TRBJ1-4	TRBV3-1/TRBV3-2	.	CASSPQGQSNEKLFF	TGTGCCAGCAGCCCCCAGGGACAGAGTAATGAAAAACTGTTTTTT
16	TRBD2	TRBJ2-1	TRBV27	.	CASSAPGLAGVGEQFF	TGTGCCAGCAGTGCCCCCGGACTAGCGGGAGTGGGGGAGCAGTTCTTC
13	.	TRBJ2-1	TRBV12-3/TRBV12-4	.	CASSFPGGNEQFF	TGTGCCAGCAGTTTCCCAGGGGGGAATGAGCAGTTCTTC
12	.	TRBJ2-7	TRBV10-3	.	CAISNPTNGQYF	TGTGCCATCAGCAACCCCACAAATGGGCAGTACTTC
16	.	TRBJ2-7	TRBV24-1	.	CATSDNGKRRAYEQYF	TGTGCCACCAGTGATAACGGTAAGCGGAGAGCCTACGAGCAGTACTTC
15	.	TRBJ1-1	TRBV11-2	.	CASSLSRGPNTEAFF	TGTGCCAGCAGCTTAAGTAGGGGCCCGAACACTGAAGCTTTCTTT
14	.	TRBJ1-4	TRBV3-1/TRBV3-2	.	CASSQGGVGEKLFF	TGTGCCAGCAGCCAGGGGGGGGTTGGGGAAAAACTGTTTTTT
16	TRBD1	TRBJ2-2	TRBV7-3	.	CASSPTGQGTSGELFF	TGTGCCAGCAGCCCAACTGGACAGGGTACTTCCGGGGAGCTGTTTTTT
15	TRBD1	TRBJ1-6	TRBV19	.	CASSISETGGSPLHF	TGTGCCAGTAGTATTTCTGAGACAGGGGGATCACCCCTCCACTTT
15	TRBD2	TRBJ2-7	TRBV11-2	.	CASSGLAGAIYEQYF	TGTGCCAGCTCAGGACTAGCGGGAGCAATCTACGAGCAGTACTTC
13	.	TRBJ1-1	TRBV28	.	CASSFRGNTEAFF	TGTGCCAGCAGTTTCAGGGGGAACACTGAAGCTTTCTTT
13	TRBD2	TRBJ2-7	TRBV18	.	CASSPAGVYEQYF	TGTGCCAGCTCACCAGCGGGAGTCTACGAGCAGTACTTC
15	TRBD2	TRBJ2-1	TRBV5-1	.	CASSSTAGSRNEQFF	TGCGCCAGCAGCTCTACAGCGGGATCTAGGAATGAGCAGTTCTTC
15	.	TRBJ1-1	TRBV9	.	CASSPQTGLKTEAFF	TGTGCCAGCAGCCCCCAAACAGGGTTAAAGACTGAAGCTTTCTTT
14	TRBD1	TRBJ1-2	TRBV6-5	once	CASIGTDRDYGYTF	TGTGCCAGCATCGGGACGGACAGGGATTATGGCTACACCTTC
12	TRBD1	TRBJ2-2	TRBV30	.	CAWDRDAGELFF	TGTGCCTGGGACAGGGACGCCGGGGAGCTGTTTTTT
15	.	TRBJ1-4	TRBV9	.	CASSSYGATNEKLFF	TGTGCCAGCAGCTCGTACGGTGCAACTAATGAAAAACTGTTTTTT
16	TRBD2	TRBJ2-5	TRBV5-1	.	CASSLVGAGGQETQYF	TGCGCCAGCAGCTTGGTGGGCGCGGGAGGGCAAGAGACCCAGTACTTC
12	TRBD1	TRBJ1-1	TRBV10-3	.	CAGDRGSTEAFF	TGTGCCGGGGACAGGGGAAGCACTGAAGCTTTCTTT
14	.	TRBJ1-5	TRBV27	.	CASRRTGGGQPQHF	TGTGCCAGCAGGAGGACCGGCGGGGGTCAGCCCCAGCATTTT
15	TRBD2	TRBJ2-5	TRBV2	.	CATTEVAGGWETQYF	TGTGCCACCACAGAGGTAGCGGGGGGATGGGAGACCCAGTACTTC
15	TRBD2	TRBJ2-1	TRBV5-1	.	CASSLYVEAGGEQFF	TGCGCCAGCAGCTTGTACGTGGAGGCGGGAGGGGAGCAGTTCTTC
12	TRBD2	TRBJ2-3	TRBV5-1	.	CASSGGVDTQYF	TGCGCCAGCAGCGGGGGGGTGGATACGCAGTATTTT
16	TRBD2	TRBJ2-1	TRBV3-1/TRBV3-2	.	CASSQEGASGRNEQFF	TGTGCCAGCAGCCAAGAGGGGGCTAGCGGGAGAAATGAGCAGTTCTTC
16	TRBD2	TRBJ2-1	TRBV7-2	.	CASSLSGGRGQNEQFF	TGTGCCAGCAGCTTATCGGGGGGGCGAGGGCAGAATGAGCAGTTCTTC
16	TRBD1	TRBJ2-2	TRBV27	once	CASSPAGQGNTGELFF	TGTGCCAGCAGTCCAGCCGGACAGGGGAACACCGGGGAGCTGTTTTTT
13	.	TRBJ1-2	TRBV12-3/TRBV12-4	.	CASRRGGQYGYTF	TGTGCCAGCAGAAGGGGCGGACAGTATGGCTACACCTTC